A single sample is the source of the 13 T cell receptor beta chains below, sequenced in a study of blood T cell repertoires in COVID-19. The table came from immunoSEQ multiplex PCR; TCRdb's copy has only in-frame clones and leaves some out. Seen here are 250,000 or so clones, over 70% observed once, and the top ten hold 2.5% to 4%. Input material: PBMCs or T cells enriched from blood (not recorded which). These receptors all stem from a woman between 40 and 55 years old who had been exposed to COVID-19.

V gene TRBV10-1 combines with J gene TRBJ1-3; 7 positions match TRBD1. Per germline, CDR1 WNHNN and CDR2 SYGVQD (reference sequence). The ends lost 0 bases at V and 1 base at J; junction bases unmatched: 3. CDR3 size: 16 residues. CDR3 sequence reads: CASSESGQRSGNTIYF. In nucleotides, the CDR3 is TGCGCCAGCAGTGAGTCGGGACAGAGGTCTGGAAACACCATATATTTT.

The rearrangement uses TRBV6-5 and TRBJ2-5; the D gene is possibly TRBD1 (5 bases). CDR1 and CDR2 (germline): MNHEY, SVGAGI. V was shortened by 2 bases and J by 2 bases, with 12 bases between the two germline ends. The CDR3 runs 15 residues. As DNA, the CDR3 is TGTGCCAGCAGTTACAGGGGCTTACGGCAAGAGACCCAGTACTTC. It codes for CASSYRGLRQETQYF.

This chain uses TRBV6-6 with TRBJ1-3, with 7 bases matching TRBD1. Losses at the gene ends were 0 bases for V and 8 bases for J; bases not matched to a gene: 7. CDR3 length: 15 residues. Per the germline V gene, CDR1 is MNHNY and CDR2 is SVGAGI (reference sequence). DNA for the CDR3: TGTGCCAGCAGTTACTCCTCGACAGGGTTAGACACCATATATTTT. This gives the protein CASSYSSTGLDTIYF.

V gene TRBV5-5 combines with J gene TRBJ2-2, with D uncertain. The V and J ends lost 0 bases and 8 bases respectively, with 11 bases between them. Germline V lookup: CDR1 SGHKS, CDR2 YYEKEE (reference sequence). The CDR3 has 14 amino acids. CDR3 amino acids: CASSLERRYGELFF. In nucleotides, the CDR3 is TGTGCCAGCAGCTTGGAGAGGCGTTATGGGGAGCTGTTTTTT.

This chain joins TRBV9 and TRBJ1-2; 9 nucleotides match TRBD1. Germline-derived CDR1 and CDR2 are SGDLS and YYNGEE. The CDR3 runs to 16 residues. J was trimmed by 2 bases and V by 4 bases; bases with no gene match: 9. CDR3 nucleotide sequence: TGTGCCAGCAGCCCCTCCTGGGGGACAGGGAACTATGGCTACACCTTC. Encoded protein: CASSPSWGTGNYGYTF.

V gene TRBV24-1 combines with J gene TRBJ2-2; TRBD1 aligns across 7 bases. Germline CDR1 reads KGHDR; CDR2 reads SFDVKD. V lost 10 bases and J lost 2; bases outside the gene matches: 6. The CDR3 loop spans 14 amino acids. The CDR3 DNA follows: TGTGCCACGACACAGGGGTCAAACACCGGGGAGCTGTTTTTT. It translates to CATTQGSNTGELFF.

This clone was found once. The V and J genes are TRBV4-3 and TRBJ2-1; 9 nucleotides align to TRBD1. The CDR3 is made up of 15 amino acids. The germline V gene has CDR1 LGHNA and CDR2 YSLEER. J gave up 8 bases and V 3 bases, and 8 bases lay outside the gene matches. For the CDR3, the DNA is TGCGCCAGCAGCCAGGAGACAGGGGGTGGCGATGAGCAGTTCTTC. Translating it yields CASSQETGGGDEQFF.

Only one count was recorded for this clone. This chain joins TRBV27 and TRBJ1-5; TRBD1 matches at 10 bases. This CDR3 contains 17 residues. CDR1 MNHEY and CDR2 SMNVEV come from the germline V gene (reference sequence). The CDR3 reads CPPAGRGQGMSNQPQHF. CDR3 sequence (DNA): TGTCCACCAGCAGGCCGGGGACAGGGGATGAGCAATCAGCCCCAGCATTTT.

This clone was detected many times. The chain combines TRBV29-1 with TRBJ1-1, with unresolved D. Trimming pared 5 bases from V and 1 base from J, leaving 5 bases between. Germline CDR1 and CDR2: SQVTM and ANQGSEA. The CDR3 is made up of 11 amino acids. CDR3 coding DNA: TGCAGCGTTCGGTCGAACACTGAAGCTTTCTTT. Residues: CSVRSNTEAFF.

The chain employs TRBV7-2 and TRBJ2-3, with TRBD2 as a possible D gene (6 bases). The V end lost 0 bases, the J end lost 5 bases, and 12 bases lay between the germline ends. There are 15 residues in the CDR3. CDR1 and CDR2 (germline): SGHTA, FQGNSA. CDR3 sequence reads: CASSLAGGRGDTQYF. In DNA, the CDR3 is TGTGCCAGCAGCTTAGCGGGAGGCCGTGGAGATACGCAGTATTTT.

The chain carries TRBV7-9 and TRBJ1-1; D perhaps matches TRBD1 (6 bases). The CDR3 is 15 residues long. V was cut by 5 bases and J by 4 bases, with 17 bases left in between. The germline CDR1 and CDR2 sequences are SEHNR and FQNEAQ (reference sequence). As DNA, the CDR3 is TGTGCCAGCAGCAAAATGGGGGCCCTATTCACTGAAGCTTTCTTT. Protein: CASSKMGALFTEAFF.

V gene TRBV12-3 or TRBV12-4 combines with J gene TRBJ2-2; D ambiguous. The CDR3 consists of 12 residues. Trimming pared 8 bases from V and 7 bases from J, leaving 11 bases between. CDR3 protein: CASLKEFGELFF. For the CDR3, the DNA is TGTGCCAGCCTTAAGGAGTTCGGGGAGCTGTTTTTT.

The J gene is TRBJ1-2, the V gene TRBV24-1; D call uncertain. The CDR3 consists of 11 residues. Germline-derived CDR1 and CDR2 are KGHDR and SFDVKD. V was pared by 2 bases and J by 5 bases, with 2 bases between. The CDR3 region is CATSDSYGYTF. CDR3 in DNA: TGTGCCACCAGTGATTCTTATGGCTACACCTTC.